A selection of T cell receptor beta chains follows, all from one sample in a study of shared clonotypes between healthy human individuals. Produced via immunoSEQ multiplex PCR; TCRdb's table is partial and in-frame only. The sample has fewer than 3 million clones; 92% are singletons. Sequenced input: naive CD4+ T cells from PBMCs. All receptors derive from a man aged 18 to 29 in good health. Some clones in this sample may be carry-over from other donors' samples. The CDR3 runs from the conserved cysteine through the conserved F or W. D genes are given only for firm matches. A clone size is listed for some rows: how often the clone was seen (once, few, many), or a class if it is expanded.

>TRBJ2-2|NA|once|TRBV27
CASSSPRGGTGELFF
TGTGCCAGCAGTTCCCCCAGGGGTGGGACCGGGGAGCTGTTTTTT
>TRBJ2-1|TRBD2|NA|TRBV7-9
CASSLAGLAGVANNEQFF
TGTGCCAGCAGCTTGGCGGGACTAGCGGGAGTCGCGAACAATGAGCAGTTCTTC
>TRBJ1-1|NA|NA|TRBV28
CASSLTRPAEIMNTEAFF
TGTGCCAGCAGTTTAACCCGGCCGGCAGAAATCATGAACACTGAAGCTTTCTTT
>TRBJ2-7|NA|NA|TRBV10-3
CAISEEGRSYEQYF
TGTGCCATCAGTGAGGAGGGCCGGTCCTACGAGCAGTACTTC
>TRBJ2-2|NA|once|TRBV5-1
CASSSGTQNTGELFF
TGCGCCAGCAGCTCCGGGACACAGAACACCGGGGAGCTGTTTTTT
>TRBJ1-4|NA|NA|TRBV11-2
CASSFNTAWNEKLFF
TGTGCCAGCAGCTTTAACACAGCTTGGAATGAAAAACTGTTTTTT
>TRBJ2-1|TRBD2|NA|TRBV5-1
CASSLVVAGGGEQFF
TGCGCCAGCAGCTTGGTGGTAGCGGGAGGTGGGGAGCAGTTCTTC
>TRBJ1-4|NA|NA|TRBV2
CASTLLDINEKLFF
TGTGCCAGCACCCTTTTGGATATTAATGAAAAACTGTTTTTT
>TRBJ2-7|TRBD1|NA|TRBV27
CASNHPRTGGDSDEQYF
TGTGCCAGCAATCACCCTCGCACAGGGGGCGATTCTGACGAGCAGTACTTC
>TRBJ2-7|TRBD1|NA|TRBV7-2
CASSPRTGVAYEQYF
TGTGCCAGCAGCCCACGAACAGGGGTGGCCTACGAGCAGTACTTC